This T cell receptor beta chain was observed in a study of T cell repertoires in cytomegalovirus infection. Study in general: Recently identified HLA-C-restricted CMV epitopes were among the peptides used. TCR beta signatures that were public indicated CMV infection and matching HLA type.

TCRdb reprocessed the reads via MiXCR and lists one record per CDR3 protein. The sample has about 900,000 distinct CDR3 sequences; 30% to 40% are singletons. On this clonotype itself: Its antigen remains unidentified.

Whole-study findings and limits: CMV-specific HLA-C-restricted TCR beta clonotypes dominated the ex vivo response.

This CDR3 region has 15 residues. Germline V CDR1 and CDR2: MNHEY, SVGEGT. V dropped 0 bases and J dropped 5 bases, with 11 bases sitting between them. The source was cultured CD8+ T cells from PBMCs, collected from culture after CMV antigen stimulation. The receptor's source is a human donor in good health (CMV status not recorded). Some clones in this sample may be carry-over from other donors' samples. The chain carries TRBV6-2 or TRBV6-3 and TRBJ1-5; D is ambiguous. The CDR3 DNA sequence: TGTGCCAGCAGTTACTCTCTCGGTGAAGATCAGCCCCAGCATTTT. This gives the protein CASSYSLGEDQPQHF.